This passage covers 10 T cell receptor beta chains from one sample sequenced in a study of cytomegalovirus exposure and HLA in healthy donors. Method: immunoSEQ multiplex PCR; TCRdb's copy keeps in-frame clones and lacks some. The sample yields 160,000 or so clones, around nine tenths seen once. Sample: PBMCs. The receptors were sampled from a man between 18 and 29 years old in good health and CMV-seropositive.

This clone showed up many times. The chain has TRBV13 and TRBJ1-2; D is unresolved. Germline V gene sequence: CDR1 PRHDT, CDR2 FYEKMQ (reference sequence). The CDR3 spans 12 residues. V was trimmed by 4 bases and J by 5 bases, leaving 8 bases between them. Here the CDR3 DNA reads TGTGCCAGCAGCTCCTCGGGGTATGGCTACACCTTC. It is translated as CASSSSGYGYTF.

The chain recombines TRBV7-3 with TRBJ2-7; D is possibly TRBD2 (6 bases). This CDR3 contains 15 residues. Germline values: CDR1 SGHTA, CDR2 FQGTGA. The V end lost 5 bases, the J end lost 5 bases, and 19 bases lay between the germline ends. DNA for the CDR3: TGTGCCAGCAGCAACCTTATGAGGGGAGGAAACGAGCAGTACTTC. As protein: CASSNLMRGGNEQYF.

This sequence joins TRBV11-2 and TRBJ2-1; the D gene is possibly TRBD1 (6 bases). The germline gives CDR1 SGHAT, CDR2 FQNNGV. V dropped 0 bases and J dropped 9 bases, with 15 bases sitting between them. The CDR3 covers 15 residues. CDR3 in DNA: TGTGCCAGCAGCTTAGATGGGGGCTCGAGACTTGAGCAGTTCTTC. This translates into CASSLDGGSRLEQFF.

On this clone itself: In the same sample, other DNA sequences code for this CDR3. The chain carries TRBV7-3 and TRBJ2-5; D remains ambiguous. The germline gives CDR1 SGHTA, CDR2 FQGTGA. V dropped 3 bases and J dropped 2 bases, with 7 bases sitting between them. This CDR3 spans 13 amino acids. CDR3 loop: CASSLGPQETQYF. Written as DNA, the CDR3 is TGTGCCAGCAGCTTGGGCCCTCAAGAGACCCAGTACTTC.

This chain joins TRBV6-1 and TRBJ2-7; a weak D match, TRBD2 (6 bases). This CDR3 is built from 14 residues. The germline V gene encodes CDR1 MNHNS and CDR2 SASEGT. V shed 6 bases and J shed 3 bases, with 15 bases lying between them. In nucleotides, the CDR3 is TGTGCCAGCAGAAGAATAGCGGACTACTACGAGCAGTACTTC. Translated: CASRRIADYYEQYF.

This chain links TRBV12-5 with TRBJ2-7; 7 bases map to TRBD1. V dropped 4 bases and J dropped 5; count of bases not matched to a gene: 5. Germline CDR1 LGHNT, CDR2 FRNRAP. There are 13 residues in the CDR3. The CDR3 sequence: CASGSGQANEQYF. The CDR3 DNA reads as TGTGCTAGTGGTTCCGGACAGGCTAACGAGCAGTACTTC.

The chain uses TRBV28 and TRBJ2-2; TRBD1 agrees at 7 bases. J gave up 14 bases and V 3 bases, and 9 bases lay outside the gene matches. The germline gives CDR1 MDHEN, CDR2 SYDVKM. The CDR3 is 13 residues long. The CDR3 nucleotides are TGTGCCAGCAGTTTGCGTAACAGGGGTTTACTGTTTTTT. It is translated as CASSLRNRGLLFF.

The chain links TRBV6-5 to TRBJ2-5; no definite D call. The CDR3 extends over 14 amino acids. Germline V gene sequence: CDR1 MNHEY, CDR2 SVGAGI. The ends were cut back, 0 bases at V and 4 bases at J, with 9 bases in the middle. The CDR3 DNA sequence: TGTGCCAGCAGTTACTCGAGGATGGCAGAGACCCAGTACTTC. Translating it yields CASSYSRMAETQYF.

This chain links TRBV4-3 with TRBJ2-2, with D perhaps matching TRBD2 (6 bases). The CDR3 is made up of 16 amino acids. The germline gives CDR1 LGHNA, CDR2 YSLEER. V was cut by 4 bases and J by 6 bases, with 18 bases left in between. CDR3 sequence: CASSPGSGGLSGELFF. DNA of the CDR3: TGCGCCAGCAGCCCTGGGAGCGGAGGGCTCTCCGGGGAGCTGTTTTTT.

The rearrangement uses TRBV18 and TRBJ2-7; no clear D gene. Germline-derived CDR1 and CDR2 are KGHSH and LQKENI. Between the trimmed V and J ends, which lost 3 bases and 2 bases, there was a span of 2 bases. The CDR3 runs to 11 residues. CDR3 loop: CASSPAYEQYF. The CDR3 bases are TGTGCCAGCTCACCCGCCTACGAGCAGTACTTC.